These 18 T cell receptor beta chains were all obtained from the same sample, sequenced in a study of blood T cells in healthy people across ages (dated by TCRdb to between 2014 and 2016). The library was generated by 5' RACE. Sequencer: Illumina HiSeq 2500. A second PCR of about 7 to 12 cycles was performed with a sample-barcoded 5' primer and a J-beta primer mix. TCRdb reworked the public reads: Q25 trimming with fastp, MiXCR clone assembly, productive beta chains retained. CDR3 protein sequences are deduplicated, and each keeps its most common genes and DNA. This sample has 1.5 million to 2 million distinct CDR3 sequences in its table, and 30% to 35% of those were observed once. Approximately 10% of the sample lies in the top ten. Sequencing used blood. These receptors came from a woman in her 30s in good health.

This clonotype was recorded many times. The chain employs TRBV5-6 and TRBJ2-7; either TRBD1 or TRBD2 may supply D (5 bases each). Trimming left V 2 bases short and J 7 bases short, with 19 bases between. The CDR3 spans 15 residues. CDR1 and CDR2 (germline): SGHDT, YYEEEE. DNA for the CDR3: TGTGCCAGCAGCTTCGGGACGGACCCTTTGGAGGAGCAGTACTTC. This translates into CASSFGTDPLEEQYF.

This clonotype was picked up a small number of times. V and J are TRBV10-3 and TRBJ2-7, with TRBD2 matching 7 bases. The ends lost 2 bases at V and 1 base at J; junction bases unmatched: 8. Germline values: CDR1 ENHRY, CDR2 SYGVKD. The CDR3 runs 16 residues. CDR3 DNA sequence: TGTGCCATCAGTGAGGGGCTAGCGGACCTGTCCTACGAGCAGTACTTC. Encoded protein: CAISEGLADLSYEQYF.

A word on this clonotype: A much larger clonotype is one base distant, so this may be a read error. The chain carries TRBV5-1 and TRBJ2-5, with 8 bases lining up with TRBD1. The CDR3 length is 13 residues. Germline V gives CDR1 SGHRS, CDR2 YFSETQ. Germline trimming cut 4 bases from V and 7 bases from J; bases unmatched to any gene: 6. The CDR3 DNA sequence: TGCGCCAGCAGCAATCAGGGGGCGGGGACCCAGTACTTC. Amino acid sequence: CASSNQGAGTQYF.

In its sample, this clonotype was seen a few times. The chain combines TRBV15 with TRBJ2-7; D not certain. V gave up 8 bases and J gave up 1 base, with 12 bases separating them. The CDR3 runs 13 residues. In germline, CDR1 is LNHNV, CDR2 YYDKDF (reference sequence). This chain's CDR3 is CATAITDSYEQYF. The CDR3 DNA reads as TGTGCCACCGCTATCACAGATTCCTACGAGCAGTACTTC.

The chain carries TRBV11-2 and TRBJ1-2; 9 nucleotides line up with TRBD1. Looked up from germline, CDR1 is SGHAT and CDR2 is FQNNGV. The CDR3 length is 15 residues. The V segment lost 6 bases and the J segment 7 bases; nucleotides outside the gene matches: 12. CDR3 sequence (DNA): TGTGCCAGCAGTCTGGGGGGTAGGACAGGGGTTGGCTACACCTTC. Translation gives CASSLGGRTGVGYTF.

The chain combines TRBV5-6 with TRBJ2-5; no clear D gene. With 5 bases removed from V and 2 bases from J, the gap between germline ends came to 13 bases. Germline values: CDR1 SGHDT, CDR2 YYEEEE. This CDR3 spans 14 amino acids. This CDR3 reads CASSPVSVQETQYF. The DNA of the CDR3 is TGTGCCAGCAGTCCGGTGAGCGTTCAAGAGACCCAGTACTTC. Variable domain in full (rest from reference TRBV5-6 and TRBJ2-5): DAGVTQSPTHLIKTRGQQVTLRCSPKSGHDTVSWYQQALGQGPQFIFQYYEEEERQRGNFPDRFSGHQFPNYSSELNVNALLLGDSALYLCASSPVSVQETQYFGPGTRLLVL.

This clonotype was detected a few times. V is TRBV5-5 and J is TRBJ2-3, with 7 bases aligning to TRBD2. The CDR3 extends over 16 amino acids. Germline V gene data show CDR1 as SGHKS and CDR2 as YYEKEE (reference sequence). The V segment lost 8 bases and the J segment 6 bases; nucleotides outside the gene matches: 18. The CDR3 sequence is CASRSQLASALDTQYF. Written as DNA, the CDR3 is TGTGCCAGTAGGTCCCAACTAGCGTCGGCACTGGATACGCAGTATTTT.

This clonotype was seen more than once but under ten times. The gene calls are TRBV7-8 and TRBJ2-4, with D possibly being TRBD2 (6 bases). CDR1 is SGHVS, CDR2 FQNEAQ, per germline. V gave up 4 bases and J gave up 0 bases, with 25 bases separating them. The CDR3 runs to 20 residues. The CDR3 region has the DNA TGTGCCAGCAGCTCGCCAATAGCGGATGTTCCCTTCGTAGCCAAAAACATTCAGTACTTC. It translates to CASSSPIADVPFVAKNIQYF.

V gene TRBV9 combines with J gene TRBJ2-2; 8 bases align to TRBD2. The V gene end was trimmed by 0 bases and the J gene end by 8 bases; junction bases not matched to a gene: 9. The germline V gene encodes CDR1 SGDLS and CDR2 YYNGEE. The CDR3 extends over 16 amino acids. The chain's CDR3 is CASSVGPGGSVGELFF. In nucleotides, the CDR3 is TGTGCCAGCAGCGTAGGACCGGGAGGGTCAGTGGGGGAGCTGTTTTTT. Variable domain in full (rest from reference TRBV9 and TRBJ2-2): DSGVTQTPKHLITATGQRVTLRCSPRSGDLSVYWYQQSLDQGLQFLIQYYNGEERAKGNILERFSAQQFPDLHSELNLSSLELGDSALYFCASSVGPGGSVGELFFGEGSRLTVL.

This clonotype was recorded once. This rearrangement joins TRBV5-4 to TRBJ2-3; unclear D gene. CDR3 length: 16 residues. With 5 bases removed from V and 3 bases from J, the gap between germline ends came to 19 bases. The germline gives CDR1 SGHNT, CDR2 YYREEE (reference sequence). The DNA for the CDR3 is TGTGCCAGCAGGCCGGCGAGCCCTCTCCGAACAGATACGCAGTATTTT. Its translation is CASRPASPLRTDTQYF.

Only a few counts were recorded for this clonotype. The CDR3 nucleotides read TGCAGTGCTGCCACAGGGGGGCAGAACTATGGCTACACCTTC. It codes for CSAATGGQNYGYTF. The gene calls are TRBV20-1 and TRBJ1-2, with 8 bases identical to TRBD1. Germline assignment: CDR1 DFQATT and CDR2 SNEGSKA (reference sequence). The J segment lost 2 bases and the V segment lost 5 bases, leaving 7 bases of the junction unmatched. The CDR3 is 14 amino acids.

The sample holds many counts of this clonotype. J is TRBJ2-7 and V is TRBV4-1; 10 bases are shared with TRBD2. From germline, CDR1 is MGHRA and CDR2 YSYEKL. This CDR3 comprises 16 residues. V was pared by 4 bases and J by 4 bases, with 10 bases of the junction left unmatched. CDR3 DNA sequence: TGCGCCAGCAGCCCCGGGGCTAGCGGGGGTAGTTACGAGCAGTACTTC. This codes for CASSPGASGGSYEQYF.

This clonotype was counted a few times. The CDR3 coding sequence is TGCGCCAGCAGCTTGTATGCAGGGGGGGATACCGAGCAGTACTTC. As protein: CASSLYAGGDTEQYF. V is TRBV5-1 and J is TRBJ2-4; D tentatively fits TRBD1 or TRBD2 (7 bases each). The assigned J gene may be wrong: the sequence end matches TRBJ2-7 better. Germline CDR1 reads SGHRS; CDR2 reads YFSETQ. The CDR3 consists of 15 residues.

V usage is TRBV13 and J usage is TRBJ2-7, with 8 bases identical to TRBD2. The CDR3 length is 13 residues. The trim removed 7 bases at V and 1 base at J, leaving 3 bases unmatched. Germline V gene lookup returns CDR1 PRHDT and CDR2 FYEKMQ (reference sequence). Here the CDR3 reads CASNQRESYEQYF. CDR3 sequence (DNA): TGTGCCAGCAACCAGCGGGAGTCCTACGAGCAGTACTTC.

This clonotype has just one count. The chain recombines TRBV16 with TRBJ2-4; D is perhaps TRBD2 (5 bases). The DNA end is a closer match to TRBJ2-7, so the J assignment may be wrong. Germline CDR1 reads KGHSY; CDR2 reads FQNENV. There are 13 residues in the CDR3. The CDR3 sequence: CASSPTDSNEQYF. The CDR3 DNA sequence: TGTGCCAGCAGCCCCACGGACTCGAACGAGCAGTACTTC.

This clonotype came up a few times. DNA of the CDR3: TGCAGTGCTAGGGGGGGGGCGGGCCAGCCCCAGCATTTT. This sequence encodes CSARGGAGQPQHF. This chain uses TRBV20-1 with TRBJ1-5; TRBD1 might be the D (6 bases). Trimming removed 3 bases from V and 7 bases from J, with 13 bases in between. The CDR3 sequence is 13 residues long. Germline-derived CDR1 and CDR2 are DFQATT and SNEGSKA (reference sequence).

This clonotype was found many times. Written as DNA, the CDR3 is TGCAGCGTTGACAGAGGGTTAGCGGGCGAGCAGTACTTC. Translation gives CSVDRGLAGEQYF. V gene TRBV29-1 combines with J gene TRBJ2-7, with 7 bases matching TRBD2. Unmatched junction bases numbered 8, after V lost 3 bases and J lost 6 bases. The germline V gene encodes CDR1 SQVTM and CDR2 ANQGSEA. This CDR3 is built from 13 residues.

The chain joins TRBV30 to TRBJ2-1; D unclear. The CDR3 has 12 amino acids. V lost 2 bases and J lost 1, with 3 bases in between. Germline CDR1 is GTSNPN and CDR2 is SVGIG (reference sequence). In DNA, the CDR3 is TGTGCCTGGAGTCAATCCTACAATGAGCAGTTCTTC. Protein: CAWSQSYNEQFF.